The 5 T cell receptor beta chains in this list originate from one sample, sequenced in a study of PD-1 blockade in mismatch repair-deficient tumors. Here immunoSEQ multiplex PCR was the method, and the copy in TCRdb shows in-frame clones only, minus some. Of around 100,000 clones listed, about 79% are singletons. The sample consisted of peripheral blood, taken roughly 35 weeks after starting pembrolizumab. The receptors shown here come from an adult with mismatch repair-deficient cancer.

This chain connects TRBV7-2 to TRBJ2-7; possibly TRBD2 for D (5 bases). The CDR3 spans 15 residues. Germline V CDR1 and CDR2: SGHTA, FQGNSA. V was trimmed by 3 bases and J by 0 bases, leaving 12 bases between them. CDR3 sequence: CASSFGVHSSYEQYF. The CDR3 nucleotides read TGTGCCAGCAGCTTCGGGGTCCACAGCTCCTACGAGCAGTACTTC.

This clone was recorded only once. V and J are TRBV5-1 and TRBJ1-4; D gene ambiguous. Germline CDR1 SGHRS, CDR2 YFSETQ. This CDR3 region has 14 residues. V dropped 0 bases and J dropped 8 bases, with 11 bases sitting between them. The CDR3 region has the DNA TGCGCCAGCAGCTTGGAACGGCTGGAAGAAAAACTGTTTTTT. Translated: CASSLERLEEKLFF.

Regarding this clone: At one of its ends the junction is not consistent with the germline gene, which may arise from a read error. The chain employs TRBV7-9 and TRBJ2-7, with D possibly being TRBD1 or TRBD2 (5 bases each). This CDR3 is built from 13 residues. From germline, CDR1 is SEHNR and CDR2 FQNEAQ (reference sequence). The CDR3 here is CASSPGTPYEQYF. The CDR3 DNA follows: TGCGCCAGCAGCCCCGGGACCCCCTACGAGCAGTACTTC.

Many counts were recorded for this clone. V and J are TRBV19 and TRBJ2-7, with TRBD1 identical over 7 bases. This CDR3 region has 14 residues. CDR1 is LNHDA, CDR2 SQIVND, per germline (reference sequence). J gave up 3 bases and V 1 base, and 3 bases lay outside the gene matches. CDR3 amino acids: CASSIGGQYYEQYF. Written as DNA, the CDR3 is TGTGCCAGTAGTATAGGGGGACAGTACTACGAGCAGTACTTC.

J is TRBJ2-7 and V is TRBV18, with TRBD2 as a possible D gene (6 bases). V lost 6 bases, J lost 5 bases, and 17 bases lay in between. From germline, CDR1 is KGHSH and CDR2 LQKENI. The CDR3 has 14 residues. CDR3 amino acids: CASSYLGGGNEQYF. The CDR3 DNA is TGTGCCAGCTCCTATTTGGGGGGAGGAAACGAGCAGTACTTC.